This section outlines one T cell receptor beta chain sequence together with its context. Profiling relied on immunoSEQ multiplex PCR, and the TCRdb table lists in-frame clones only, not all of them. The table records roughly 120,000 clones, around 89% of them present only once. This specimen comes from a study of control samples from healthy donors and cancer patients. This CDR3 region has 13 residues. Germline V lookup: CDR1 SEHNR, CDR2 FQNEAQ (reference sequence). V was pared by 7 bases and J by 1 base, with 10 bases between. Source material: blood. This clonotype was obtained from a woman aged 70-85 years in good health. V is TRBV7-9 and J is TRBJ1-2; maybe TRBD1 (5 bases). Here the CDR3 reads CASKGPDNYGYTF. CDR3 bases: TGTGCCAGCAAGGGACCGGATAACTATGGCTACACCTTC.